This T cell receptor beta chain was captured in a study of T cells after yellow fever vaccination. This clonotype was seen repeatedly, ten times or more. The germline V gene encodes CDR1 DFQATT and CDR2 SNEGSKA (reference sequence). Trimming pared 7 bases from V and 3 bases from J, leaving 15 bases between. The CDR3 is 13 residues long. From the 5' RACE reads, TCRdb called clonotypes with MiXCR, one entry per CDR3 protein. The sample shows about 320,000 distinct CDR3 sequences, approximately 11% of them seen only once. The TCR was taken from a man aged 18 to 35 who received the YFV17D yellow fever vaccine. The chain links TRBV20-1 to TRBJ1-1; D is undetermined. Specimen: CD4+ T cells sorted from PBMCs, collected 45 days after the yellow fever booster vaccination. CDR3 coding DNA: TGCAGTGTTCAAGAGGGCCGGGACACTGAAGCTTTCTTT. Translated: CSVQEGRDTEAFF.